This note documents a single TCR beta chain sequence. Its antigen is still unknown. Trimming at V came to 5 bases and at J to 4 bases, leaving 6 bases not matched to a gene. Germline V lookup: CDR1 MNHNY, CDR2 SVGAGI (reference sequence). The CDR3 spans 15 residues. This table comes from immunoSEQ multiplex PCR, and its TCRdb copy is limited to in-frame clones, with some not included. The data show around 76,000 clones, with 80% seen just once and 0.79% held by the top ten. This sample was taken from a study of T cell clones after liver transplantation. Overall study: Samples came from ITN030ST, which attempted immunosuppression withdrawal within 2 years of liver transplantation. Tolerance: complete withdrawal held at least one year, liver enzymes staying within twice normal. General study results and limits: Post-transplant, graft-donor-reactive CD4 TCRbeta sequences in blood dropped significantly in 5 of 8 subjects.

This rearrangement joins TRBV6-6 to TRBJ1-1; 11 bases align to TRBD1. The sequences come from CD4+ T cells from blood, collected 12 months after liver transplant. This sequence was found in a human patient who received a liver transplant. Some of the T cells may derive from the graft donor. CDR3 residues: CASSNLGTGGTEAFF. The DNA of the CDR3 is TGTGCCAGCAGTAACCTCGGGACAGGGGGCACTGAAGCTTTCTTT.